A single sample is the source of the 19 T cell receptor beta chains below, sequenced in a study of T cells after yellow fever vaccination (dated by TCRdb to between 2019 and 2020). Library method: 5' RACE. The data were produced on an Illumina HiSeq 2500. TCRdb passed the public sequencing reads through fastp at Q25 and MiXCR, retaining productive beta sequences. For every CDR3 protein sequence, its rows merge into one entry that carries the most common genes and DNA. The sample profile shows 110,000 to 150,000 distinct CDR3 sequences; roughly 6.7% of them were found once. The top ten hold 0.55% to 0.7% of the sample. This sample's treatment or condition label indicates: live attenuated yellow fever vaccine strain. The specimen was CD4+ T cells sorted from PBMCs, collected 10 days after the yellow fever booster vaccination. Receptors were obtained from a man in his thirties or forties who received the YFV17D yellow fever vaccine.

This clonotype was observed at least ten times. This CDR3 reads CSAPDAGGSYNEQFF. The DNA for the CDR3 is TGCAGTGCTCCTGACGCGGGGGGCTCCTACAATGAGCAGTTCTTC. This chain links TRBV20-1 with TRBJ2-1, with 8 nucleotides matching TRBD2. There are 15 residues in the CDR3. Germline V gene data show CDR1 as DFQATT and CDR2 as SNEGSKA (reference sequence). The ends lost 5 bases at V and 0 bases at J; junction bases unmatched: 6.

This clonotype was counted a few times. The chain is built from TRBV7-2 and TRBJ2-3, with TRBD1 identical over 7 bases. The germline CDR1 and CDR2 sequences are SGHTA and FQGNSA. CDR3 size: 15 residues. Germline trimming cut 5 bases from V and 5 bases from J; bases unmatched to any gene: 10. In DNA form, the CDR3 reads TGTGCCAGCAGCACGGGACAGCCTCTCCTAGATACGCAGTATTTT. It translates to CASSTGQPLLDTQYF.

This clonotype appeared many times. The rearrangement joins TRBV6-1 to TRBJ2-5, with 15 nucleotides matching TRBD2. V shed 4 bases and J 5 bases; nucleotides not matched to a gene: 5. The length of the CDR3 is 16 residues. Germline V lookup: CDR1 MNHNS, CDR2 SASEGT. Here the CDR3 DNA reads TGTGCCAGCAGTGGGGGGACTAGCGGGAGGACGGAGACCCAGTACTTC. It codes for CASSGGTSGRTETQYF.

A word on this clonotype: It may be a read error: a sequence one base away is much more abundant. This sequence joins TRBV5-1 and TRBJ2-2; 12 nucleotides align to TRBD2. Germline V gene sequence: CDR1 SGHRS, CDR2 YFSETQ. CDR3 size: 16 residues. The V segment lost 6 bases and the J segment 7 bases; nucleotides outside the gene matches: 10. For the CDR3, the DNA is TGCGCCAGCATCCCCGCGACTAGCGGGAGTGGCGGGGAGCTGTTTTTT. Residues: CASIPATSGSGGELFF.

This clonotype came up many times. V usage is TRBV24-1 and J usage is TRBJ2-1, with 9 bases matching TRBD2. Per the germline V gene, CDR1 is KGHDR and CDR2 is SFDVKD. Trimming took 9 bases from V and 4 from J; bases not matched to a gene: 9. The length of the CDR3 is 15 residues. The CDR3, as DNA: TGTGCCACCGGGGTAGCGGGAGTGGCTTACAATGAGCAGTTCTTC. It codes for CATGVAGVAYNEQFF.

Here the CDR3 reads CASKLTSGKYEQYF. The DNA for the CDR3 is TGTGCCAGTAAATTAACTAGCGGGAAATACGAGCAGTACTTC. J is TRBJ2-7 and V is TRBV19; 10 positions agree with TRBD2. The CDR3 consists of 14 residues. The J segment lost 4 bases and the V segment lost 7 bases, leaving 7 bases of the junction unmatched. CDR1 LNHDA and CDR2 SQIVND come from the germline V gene (reference sequence).

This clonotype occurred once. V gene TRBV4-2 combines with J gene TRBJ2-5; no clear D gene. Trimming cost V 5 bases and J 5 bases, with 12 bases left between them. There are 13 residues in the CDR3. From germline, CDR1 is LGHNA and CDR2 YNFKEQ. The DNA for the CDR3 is TGTGCCAGCAGCATGGGCGATCAGGAGACCCAGTACTTC. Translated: CASSMGDQETQYF.

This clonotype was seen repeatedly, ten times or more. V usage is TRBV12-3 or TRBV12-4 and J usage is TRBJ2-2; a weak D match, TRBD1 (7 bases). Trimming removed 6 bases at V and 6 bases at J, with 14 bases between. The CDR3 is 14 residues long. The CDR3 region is CASSAGQRSGELFF. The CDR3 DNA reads TGTGCCAGCAGCGCGGGACAGCGGTCCGGGGAGCTGTTTTTT.

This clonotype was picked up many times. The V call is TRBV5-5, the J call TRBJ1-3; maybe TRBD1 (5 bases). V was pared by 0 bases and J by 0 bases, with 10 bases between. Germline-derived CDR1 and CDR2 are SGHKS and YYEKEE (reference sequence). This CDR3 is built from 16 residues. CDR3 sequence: CASSLGQPSSGNTIYF. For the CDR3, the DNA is TGTGCCAGCAGCTTGGGACAGCCAAGCTCTGGAAACACCATATATTTT. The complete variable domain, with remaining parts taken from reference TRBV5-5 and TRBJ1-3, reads DAGVTQSPTHLIKTRGQQVTLRCSPISGHKSVSWYQQVLGQGPQFIFQYYEKEERGRGNFPDRFSARQFPNYSSELNVNALLLGDSALYLCASSLGQPSSGNTIYFGEGSWLTVV.

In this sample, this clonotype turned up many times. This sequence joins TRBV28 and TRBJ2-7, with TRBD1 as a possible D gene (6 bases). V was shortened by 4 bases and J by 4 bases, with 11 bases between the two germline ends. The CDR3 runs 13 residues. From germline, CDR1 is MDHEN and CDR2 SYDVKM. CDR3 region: CASSSEGVYEQYF. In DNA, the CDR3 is TGTGCCAGCAGTTCTGAGGGGGTGTACGAGCAGTACTTC.

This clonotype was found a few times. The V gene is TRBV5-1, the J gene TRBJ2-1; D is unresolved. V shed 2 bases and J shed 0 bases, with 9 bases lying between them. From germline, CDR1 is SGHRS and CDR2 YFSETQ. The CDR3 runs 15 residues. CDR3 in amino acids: CASSLRMSSYNEQFF. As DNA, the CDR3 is TGCGCCAGCAGCTTACGGATGAGCTCCTACAATGAGCAGTTCTTC.

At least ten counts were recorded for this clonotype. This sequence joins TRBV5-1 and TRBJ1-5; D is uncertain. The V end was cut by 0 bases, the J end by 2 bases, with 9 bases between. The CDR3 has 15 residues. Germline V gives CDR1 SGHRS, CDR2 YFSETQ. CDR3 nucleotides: TGCGCCAGCAGCTTGGCGGCAGGAGGCAATCAGCCCCAGCATTTT. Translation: CASSLAAGGNQPQHF.

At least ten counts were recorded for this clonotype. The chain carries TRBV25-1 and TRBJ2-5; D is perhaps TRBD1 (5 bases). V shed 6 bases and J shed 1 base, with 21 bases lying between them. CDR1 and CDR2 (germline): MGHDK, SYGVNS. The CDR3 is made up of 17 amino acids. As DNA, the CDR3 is TGTGCCAGCAGAGCCTTGCTGGGGCGCGGCGTCCAAGAGACCCAGTACTTC. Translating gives CASRALLGRGVQETQYF.

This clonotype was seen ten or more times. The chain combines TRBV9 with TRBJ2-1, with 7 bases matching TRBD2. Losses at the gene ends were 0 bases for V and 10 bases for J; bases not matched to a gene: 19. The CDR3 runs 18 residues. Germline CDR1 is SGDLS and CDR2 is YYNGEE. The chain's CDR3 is CASSVATGRESVPGEQFF. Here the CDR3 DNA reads TGTGCCAGCAGCGTAGCTACGGGGCGGGAGTCCGTCCCGGGGGAGCAGTTCTTC.

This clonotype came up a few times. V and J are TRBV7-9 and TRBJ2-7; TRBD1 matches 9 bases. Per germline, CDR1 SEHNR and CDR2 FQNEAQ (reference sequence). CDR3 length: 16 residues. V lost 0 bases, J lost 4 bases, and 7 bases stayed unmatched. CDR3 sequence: CASSLARTGDRYEQYF. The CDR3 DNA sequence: TGTGCCAGCAGCTTAGCCCGGACAGGGGATCGGTACGAGCAGTACTTC.

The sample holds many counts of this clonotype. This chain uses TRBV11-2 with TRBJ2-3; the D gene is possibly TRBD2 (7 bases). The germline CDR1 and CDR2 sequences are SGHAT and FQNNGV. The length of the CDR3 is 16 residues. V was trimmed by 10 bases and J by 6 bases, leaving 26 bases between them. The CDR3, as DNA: TGTGCCACCGGGGCGGGGGCGATCTTCGAAGAGGATACGCAGTATTTT. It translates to CATGAGAIFEEDTQYF.

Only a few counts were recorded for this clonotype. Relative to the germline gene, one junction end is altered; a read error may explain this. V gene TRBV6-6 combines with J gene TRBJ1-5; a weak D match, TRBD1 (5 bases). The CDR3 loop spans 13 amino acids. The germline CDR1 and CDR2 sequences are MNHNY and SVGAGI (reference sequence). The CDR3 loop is CASSTAGLYRGDF. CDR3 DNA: TGTGCCAGCAGTACGGCGGGTTTGTACCGGGGGGATTTT.

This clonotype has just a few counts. In nucleotides, the CDR3 is TGCGCCAGCAGCCAAGACAGGGGGCTGTACAATGAGCAGTTCTTC. Translation gives CASSQDRGLYNEQFF. The V gene is TRBV4-1, the J gene TRBJ2-1, with 8 bases matching TRBD1. V lost 0 bases and J lost 4; bases outside the gene matches: 2. Germline CDR1 is MGHRA and CDR2 is YSYEKL. The CDR3 extends over 15 amino acids.

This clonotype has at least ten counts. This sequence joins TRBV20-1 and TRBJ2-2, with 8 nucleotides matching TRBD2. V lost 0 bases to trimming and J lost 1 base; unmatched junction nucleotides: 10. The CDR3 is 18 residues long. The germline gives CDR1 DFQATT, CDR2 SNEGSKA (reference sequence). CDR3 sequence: CSARDWGSGSWNTGELFF. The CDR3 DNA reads TGCAGTGCTAGAGATTGGGGGAGCGGGAGCTGGAACACCGGGGAGCTGTTTTTT.